This is a list of T cell receptor beta chains from one sample in a study of sequential checkpoint blockade in melanoma. TCRdb keeps only in-frame clones here, not all; method: immunoSEQ multiplex PCR. The sample carries more than 15,000 clones, 60% to 70% recorded once. The source was CD8+ T cells sorted from blood (inferred from file names), collected from a patient given nivolumab and ipilimumab in sequence. These receptors were collected from a human donor with melanoma. CDR3s include the opening cysteine and the closing phenylalanine or tryptophan. Fields, in order: J gene, V gene, D gene, clone size, CDR3 DNA, CDR3 protein. The D gene is left open where the match is weak. For some rows the clone size is stated as once, few or many, or as a class when expanded; others skip it.

J gene: TRBJ1-6
V gene: TRBV2
D gene: TRBD1
clone size: few
CDR3 DNA: TGTGCCAGCAGTCCGCCGACAGGGGGGAATTCACCCCTCCACTTT
CDR3 protein: CASSPPTGGNSPLHF

J gene: TRBJ1-5
V gene: TRBV28
D gene: .
clone size: .
CDR3 DNA: TGTGCCAGCAGTTTAGACACCGAAGGCGCCCAGCCCCAGCATTTT
CDR3 protein: CASSLDTEGAQPQHF

J gene: TRBJ2-2
V gene: TRBV6-4
D gene: .
clone size: medium-sized
CDR3 DNA: TGTGCCAGCAGTGACGAGGGACACGGGGAGCTGTTTTTT
CDR3 protein: CASSDEGHGELFF

J gene: TRBJ1-2
V gene: TRBV7-6
D gene: .
clone size: .
CDR3 DNA: TGTGCCAGCAGCTTAGCTGAGGAGGGCGATGGCTACACCTTC
CDR3 protein: CASSLAEEGDGYTF

J gene: TRBJ1-5
V gene: TRBV7-9
D gene: TRBD1
clone size: .
CDR3 DNA: TGTGCCAGCAGCCTGACAGGGGGGAATCAGCCCCAGCATTTT
CDR3 protein: CASSLTGGNQPQHF

J gene: TRBJ2-7
V gene: TRBV5-6
D gene: .
clone size: .
CDR3 DNA: TGTGCCAGCAGCCCGATGGGGGGACAGTCCTACGAGCAGTACTTC
CDR3 protein: CASSPMGGQSYEQYF

J gene: TRBJ1-4
V gene: TRBV28
D gene: .
clone size: .
CDR3 DNA: TGTGCCAGCAGTTTCTTTGAAAAACTGTTTTTT
CDR3 protein: CASSFFEKLFF

J gene: TRBJ1-4
V gene: TRBV23-1
D gene: TRBD1
clone size: few
CDR3 DNA: TGCGCCAGCATCAAACCCCCCGGGACAGGGGGCGCAGGTAATGAAAAACTGTTTTTT
CDR3 protein: CASIKPPGTGGAGNEKLFF

J gene: TRBJ2-3
V gene: TRBV7-6
D gene: .
clone size: .
CDR3 DNA: TGTGCCAGCAGCTCGCCTAGCGACTACACAGATACGCAGTATTTT
CDR3 protein: CASSSPSDYTDTQYF

J gene: TRBJ1-2
V gene: TRBV27
D gene: .
clone size: .
CDR3 DNA: TGTGCCAGCCGCATGGACATTAACTATGGCTACACCTTC
CDR3 protein: CASRMDINYGYTF

J gene: TRBJ2-5
V gene: TRBV7-8
D gene: TRBD2
clone size: .
CDR3 DNA: TGTGCCAGCAGCAGAGAAGGACAGGGACTAGCGGAGACCCAGTACTTC
CDR3 protein: CASSREGQGLAETQYF

J gene: TRBJ1-1
V gene: TRBV4-3
D gene: TRBD1
clone size: once
CDR3 DNA: TGCGCCAGCAGCCACCTGGGGACAGGGGGCGAGGAAGCTTTCTTT
CDR3 protein: CASSHLGTGGEEAFF

J gene: TRBJ1-5
V gene: TRBV19
D gene: .
clone size: few
CDR3 DNA: TGTGCCAGTAGTATTGGGTGGGGGGACCACCAGCCCCAGCATTTT
CDR3 protein: CASSIGWGDHQPQHF

J gene: TRBJ1-3
V gene: TRBV7-9
D gene: .
clone size: .
CDR3 DNA: TGTGCCAGCAGCTTGCCGACGGGTCTGGCTGGAAACACCATATATTTT
CDR3 protein: CASSLPTGLAGNTIYF

J gene: TRBJ1-2
V gene: TRBV6-1
D gene: .
clone size: .
CDR3 DNA: TGTGCCAGCAGTGAAGCCGGGGAGGGCTATGGCTACACCTTC
CDR3 protein: CASSEAGEGYGYTF

J gene: TRBJ2-7
V gene: TRBV9
D gene: .
clone size: once
CDR3 DNA: TGTGCCAGCTCACCTGGGAGTGAGCAGTACTTC
CDR3 protein: CASSPGSEQYF

J gene: TRBJ1-2
V gene: TRBV4-3
D gene: .
clone size: .
CDR3 DNA: TGCGCCAGCAGCCAAGGGGAGGGTCAGGGGCACTATGGCTACACCTTC
CDR3 protein: CASSQGEGQGHYGYTF

J gene: TRBJ1-1
V gene: TRBV9
D gene: .
clone size: .
CDR3 DNA: TGTGCCAGCAGCCCGGGGGGTGTTGAAGCTTTCTTT
CDR3 protein: CASSPGGVEAFF

J gene: TRBJ1-1
V gene: TRBV5-6
D gene: TRBD1
clone size: .
CDR3 DNA: TGTGCCAGCGAATCCCTCAGGGGGCTGAGCACTGAAGCTTTCTTT
CDR3 protein: CASESLRGLSTEAFF

J gene: TRBJ2-1
V gene: TRBV6-6
D gene: .
clone size: few
CDR3 DNA: TGTGCCAGCAGTTACCTTGCGAACAATGAGCAGTTCTTC
CDR3 protein: CASSYLANNEQFF

J gene: TRBJ2-7
V gene: TRBV2
D gene: TRBD1
clone size: .
CDR3 DNA: TGTGCCAGCAAGGACAGGGTCTACGAGCAGTACTTC
CDR3 protein: CASKDRVYEQYF

J gene: TRBJ2-7
V gene: TRBV27
D gene: .
clone size: .
CDR3 DNA: TGTGCCAGCAGCCCATCTGGGGGGATTGGCTACGAGCAGTACTTC
CDR3 protein: CASSPSGGIGYEQYF

J gene: TRBJ2-3
V gene: TRBV29-1
D gene: TRBD2
clone size: .
CDR3 DNA: TGCAGCGTGGAATTAGCGGGGGGGGGCACAGATACGCAGTATTTT
CDR3 protein: CSVELAGGGTDTQYF

J gene: TRBJ1-3
V gene: TRBV7-9
D gene: .
clone size: .
CDR3 DNA: TGTGCCAGCAGCCAATACTGGACAGCCTCTGGAAACACCATATATTTT
CDR3 protein: CASSQYWTASGNTIYF

J gene: TRBJ2-7
V gene: TRBV7-9
D gene: .
clone size: .
CDR3 DNA: TGTGCCAGCAGCTCCCAAGGCAGGGGACACGAGCAGTACTTC
CDR3 protein: CASSSQGRGHEQYF

J gene: TRBJ1-5
V gene: TRBV6-4
D gene: TRBD1
clone size: .
CDR3 DNA: TGTGCCAGCAGTGACCCCGGGACAGGGAAACGCAATCAGCCCCAGCATTTT
CDR3 protein: CASSDPGTGKRNQPQHF

J gene: TRBJ1-3
V gene: TRBV4-3
D gene: .
clone size: .
CDR3 DNA: TGCGCCAGCAGCCAAGCAGATTCCGCAGGAAACACCATATATTTT
CDR3 protein: CASSQADSAGNTIYF

J gene: TRBJ2-1
V gene: TRBV9
D gene: TRBD2
clone size: .
CDR3 DNA: TGTGCCAGCAGCGACCAAGCGGGGAGCTCCTACAATGAGCAGTTCTTC
CDR3 protein: CASSDQAGSSYNEQFF